What follows are 27 T cell receptor beta chains derived from one specimen sequenced in a study of cytomegalovirus exposure and HLA in healthy donors. This PCR relied on a set of 60 Vbeta primers and 13 Jbeta primers. Sequencing was performed with immunoSEQ multiplex PCR; in TCRdb, only in-frame clones are kept and a portion is missing. The data hold under 300,000 clones, with 84% observed a single time. The source material was PBMCs. The origin of the receptors is a woman in her thirties or forties in good health and CMV-seropositive.

The chain is built from TRBV6-1 and TRBJ1-2; D might be TRBD1 (5 bases). The ends were cut back, 3 bases at V and 2 bases at J, with 19 bases in the middle. Germline V gives CDR1 MNHNS, CDR2 SASEGT. The CDR3 has 17 amino acids. CDR3: CASSDPGTMPFNYGYTF. In DNA form, the CDR3 reads TGTGCCAGCAGTGACCCCGGGACTATGCCTTTCAACTATGGCTACACCTTC.

This chain uses TRBV25-1 with TRBJ2-7, with 7 positions matching TRBD1. Trimming removed 5 bases from V and 2 bases from J; junction bases left unmatched: 6. Germline assignment: CDR1 MGHDK and CDR2 SYGVNS. The CDR3 has 14 residues. The CDR3 DNA is TGTGCCAGCAGTCCAGATGACAGGGCCTACGAGCAGTACTTC. Translating it yields CASSPDDRAYEQYF.

The chain uses TRBV7-2 and TRBJ2-5; TRBD1 aligns across 11 bases. Trimming removed 5 bases from V and 5 bases from J; junction bases left unmatched: 10. CDR3 size: 16 residues. The germline V gene encodes CDR1 SGHTA and CDR2 FQGNSA. The CDR3 nucleotides are TGTGCCAGCAGCCCGGACAGGGGGCGGTATGTGGAGACCCAGTACTTC. Translation gives CASSPDRGRYVETQYF.

The gene calls are TRBV7-8 and TRBJ1-5, with a weak D call TRBD1 (6 bases). The CDR3 consists of 16 residues. The V end lost 5 bases, the J end lost 1 base, and 15 bases lay between the germline ends. Per germline, CDR1 SGHVS and CDR2 FQNEAQ. The CDR3 loop is CASSPAGTSSNQPQHF. The CDR3 DNA reads TGTGCCAGCAGCCCAGCCGGGACATCGAGCAATCAGCCCCAGCATTTT.

V and J are TRBV6-6 and TRBJ2-1, with a possible D match to TRBD1 (6 bases). V lost 5 bases and J 7 bases, leaving 9 bases between the germline ends. Germline CDR1 reads MNHNY; CDR2 reads SVGAGI (reference sequence). The CDR3 contains 12 residues. The CDR3 DNA reads as TGTGCCAGCAGTCAAACAGGGAATGAGCAGTTCTTC. The encoded protein is CASSQTGNEQFF.

The chain couples TRBV28 to TRBJ2-7; D is ambiguous. Germline V CDR1 and CDR2: MDHEN, SYDVKM. The CDR3 spans 14 residues. The V end lost 3 bases, the J end lost 0 bases, and 9 bases lay between the germline ends. CDR3 amino acids: CASSLAVYSYEQYF. Written as DNA, the CDR3 is TGTGCCAGCAGTTTGGCAGTTTACTCCTACGAGCAGTACTTC.

The rearrangement joins TRBV11-2 to TRBJ1-6, with 9 bases matching TRBD1. The CDR3 length is 15 residues. Trimming took 6 bases from V and 4 from J; bases not matched to a gene: 4. CDR1 SGHAT and CDR2 FQNNGV come from the germline V gene. CDR3 residues: CASRYGQGYNSPLHF. The CDR3 nucleotides read TGTGCCAGCAGATACGGACAGGGGTATAATTCACCCCTCCACTTT.

This chain joins TRBV7-6 and TRBJ2-7; 8 nucleotides align to TRBD2. The CDR3 extends over 15 amino acids. The V gene end was trimmed by 2 bases and the J gene end by 4 bases; junction bases not matched to a gene: 7. Germline V gene lookup returns CDR1 SGHVS and CDR2 FNYEAQ. The CDR3 bases are TGTGCCAGCAGCTTAAGGACGGGAGGGGAGTACGAGCAGTACTTC. It yields the protein CASSLRTGGEYEQYF. Using reference TRBV7-6 and TRBJ2-7 for the parts outside the CDR3, the full variable domain is GAGVSQSPRYKVTKRGQDVALRCDPISGHVSLYWYRQALGQGPEFLTYFNYEAQQDKSGLPNDRFSAERPEGSISTLTIQRTEQRDSAMYRCASSLRTGGEYEQYFGPGTRLTVT.

The CDR3 protein is CASSKRTGSSYEQYF. In DNA, the CDR3 is TGTGCCAGCAGTAAAAGGACAGGGAGTTCCTACGAGCAGTACTTC. The genes are TRBV27 and TRBJ2-7; TRBD1 matches 8 bases. V lost 5 bases and J lost 1; bases outside the gene matches: 7. This CDR3 is 15 amino acids long. Germline V gene data show CDR1 as MNHEY and CDR2 as SMNVEV (reference sequence).

V is TRBV18 and J is TRBJ1-3; D remains unclear. The CDR3 is made up of 16 amino acids. Germline values: CDR1 KGHSH, CDR2 LQKENI. With 1 base removed from V and 0 bases from J, the gap between germline ends came to 10 bases. CDR3 sequence: CASSPRQADSGNTIYF. The CDR3 DNA reads TGTGCCAGCTCACCACGGCAGGCCGACTCTGGAAACACCATATATTTT.

In its sample, this clone was seen a few times. The CDR3 DNA reads TGTGCCAGCAGTTTATTGGGACAATACAATGAGCAGTTCTTC. It is translated as CASSLLGQYNEQFF. The V and J genes are TRBV28 and TRBJ2-1; tentatively, D is TRBD1 (6 bases). Germline V gene sequence: CDR1 MDHEN, CDR2 SYDVKM. Trimming took 1 base from V and 4 from J, leaving 8 bases between them. The CDR3 extends over 14 amino acids.

V and J are TRBV5-6 and TRBJ2-2, with D perhaps TRBD1 (6 bases). Germline CDR1 is SGHDT and CDR2 is YYEEEE. The V gene lost 0 bases and the J gene lost 0 bases, with 9 bases spanning the gap. There are 16 residues in the CDR3. The CDR3 loop is CASSLADRANTGELFF. CDR3 DNA: TGTGCCAGCAGCTTGGCGGACAGAGCGAACACCGGGGAGCTGTTTTTT.

The J gene is TRBJ2-1, the V gene TRBV5-6; the D gene is possibly TRBD2 (6 bases). Per the germline V gene, CDR1 is SGHDT and CDR2 is YYEEEE. V gave up 4 bases and J gave up 0 bases, with 11 bases separating them. The CDR3 totals 15 residues. CDR3 nucleotide sequence: TGTGCCAGCAGCCGGAGGGGTGTCTCCTACAATGAGCAGTTCTTC. As protein: CASSRRGVSYNEQFF.

The V gene is TRBV14, the J gene TRBJ1-2, with TRBD1 as a possible D gene (5 bases). Per the germline V gene, CDR1 is SGHDN and CDR2 is FVKESK. This CDR3 is built from 15 residues. V lost 1 base, J lost 2 bases, and 11 bases lay in between. The CDR3: CASSQAGNTNYGYTF. Here the CDR3 DNA reads TGTGCCAGCAGCCAAGCAGGGAACACCAACTATGGCTACACCTTC.

The genes are TRBV5-4 and TRBJ2-3; D is undetermined. The CDR3 spans 13 residues. V dropped 4 bases and J dropped 4 bases, with 10 bases sitting between them. Germline-derived CDR1 and CDR2 are SGHNT and YYREEE (reference sequence). The CDR3 sequence: CASSPDIADTQYF. DNA for the CDR3: TGTGCCAGCAGCCCCGACATTGCAGATACGCAGTATTTT.

CDR3 sequence reads: CASSFRDSLTDTQYF. The CDR3 DNA sequence: TGTGCCAGCAGCTTTCGGGACAGCCTCACAGATACGCAGTATTTT. The V call is TRBV11-2, the J call TRBJ2-3, with 7 nucleotides matching TRBD1. This CDR3 region has 15 residues. After removal of 3 bases from V and 2 bases from J, the junction contained 5 bases not matched to a gene. Germline loops: CDR1 SGHAT, CDR2 FQNNGV.

The gene calls are TRBV18 and TRBJ1-2; TRBD1 matches at 8 bases. V shed 2 bases, J shed 1 base, and the junction held 3 bases outside the gene matches. Germline CDR1 KGHSH, CDR2 LQKENI. The CDR3 is 15 amino acids. The CDR3 region is CASSPMDRVNYGYTF. DNA of the CDR3: TGTGCCAGCTCACCAATGGACAGGGTTAACTATGGCTACACCTTC.

The chain couples TRBV4-3 to TRBJ2-3, with a weak D call TRBD2 (5 bases). With 4 bases removed from V and 4 bases from J, the gap between germline ends came to 9 bases. The CDR3 runs 13 residues. Germline CDR1 LGHNA, CDR2 YSLEER. The CDR3 DNA reads as TGCGCCAGCAGCCCCCTAGCCGCAGATACGCAGTATTTT. As protein: CASSPLAADTQYF.

J is TRBJ2-1 and V is TRBV7-2; D gene unclear. The CDR3 runs 14 residues. Trimming removed 8 bases from V and 2 bases from J, with 13 bases in between. Per the germline V gene, CDR1 is SGHTA and CDR2 is FQGNSA. This chain's CDR3 is CASGDPGAYNEQFF. CDR3 sequence (DNA): TGTGCCAGCGGAGACCCCGGCGCCTACAATGAGCAGTTCTTC.

This clone was found a few times. The chain uses TRBV7-9 and TRBJ2-1; 9 bases align to TRBD2. The CDR3 has 16 amino acids. Losses at the gene ends were 2 bases for V and 2 bases for J; bases not matched to a gene: 4. CDR1 and CDR2 from the germline V gene are SEHNR and FQNEAQ (reference sequence). The CDR3 sequence is CASSLIRGRAYNEQFF. In DNA form, the CDR3 reads TGTGCCAGCAGCTTAATTCGCGGGAGGGCCTACAATGAGCAGTTCTTC.

V usage is TRBV4-2 and J usage is TRBJ2-1; 8 positions agree with TRBD1. The germline gives CDR1 LGHNA, CDR2 YNFKEQ. After removal of 1 base from V and 9 bases from J, the junction contained 2 bases not matched to a gene. The CDR3 length is 13 residues. CDR3 loop: CASSQATGAEQFF. In nucleotides, the CDR3 is TGTGCCAGCAGCCAAGCGACAGGGGCTGAGCAGTTCTTC.

The chain recombines TRBV11-1 with TRBJ2-1, with 9 bases lining up with TRBD2. CDR1 and CDR2 (germline): SGHAT, FQDESV (reference sequence). The CDR3 runs 15 residues. Trimming at V came to 6 bases and at J to 8 bases, leaving 11 bases not matched to a gene. Written as DNA, the CDR3 is TGTGCCAGCAGTTATAGCGGGAGAGGTTTGGATGAGCAGTTCTTC. It is translated as CASSYSGRGLDEQFF.

The V and J genes are TRBV7-2 and TRBJ2-3; TRBD1 is a possible D gene (5 bases). This CDR3 has 14 residues. Per germline, CDR1 SGHTA and CDR2 FQGNSA. V lost 0 bases and J 1 base, leaving 5 bases between the germline ends. In nucleotides, the CDR3 is TGTGCCAGCAGCTTAGCGGGGCGCACAGATACGCAGTATTTT. This sequence encodes CASSLAGRTDTQYF.

The count of this clone is one. This chain connects TRBV11-2 to TRBJ2-1, with 11 bases lining up with TRBD2. The CDR3 is 17 amino acids. V lost 5 bases and J lost 3; bases outside the gene matches: 9. Germline assignment: CDR1 SGHAT and CDR2 FQNNGV. The CDR3 region has the DNA TGTGCCAGCAGCCCCATAGCGGGAGGGCTGAACTACAATGAGCAGTTCTTC. Translating it yields CASSPIAGGLNYNEQFF.

The DNA of the CDR3 is TGTGCCAGTACTGATCCACGGTACAATGAGCAGTTCTTC. As protein: CASTDPRYNEQFF. The chain joins TRBV19 to TRBJ2-1; D gene unclear. Between the trimmed V and J ends, which lost 7 bases and 4 bases, there was a span of 11 bases. The CDR3 has 13 residues. CDR1 is LNHDA, CDR2 SQIVND, per germline (reference sequence).

The chain recombines TRBV11-3 with TRBJ2-5, with 8 nucleotides matching TRBD2. Germline CDR1 is SGHNT and CDR2 is YENEEA. V lost 1 base and J lost 1; bases outside the gene matches: 11. The CDR3 runs 18 residues. CDR3 bases: TGTGCCAGCAGCTTAGGTTTGTCGGCGGGAGGTCTCCAAGAGACCCAGTACTTC. Translating it yields CASSLGLSAGGLQETQYF.

J is TRBJ1-4 and V is TRBV28; 9 bases map to TRBD1. Germline CDR1 and CDR2: MDHEN and SYDVKM. CDR3 length: 12 residues. Trimming removed 10 bases from V and 8 bases from J; junction bases left unmatched: 5. The CDR3 DNA reads TGTGCCACCAGACAGGGGGGCGAAAAACTGTTTTTT. Its translation: CATRQGGEKLFF. Full variable domain (missing parts from reference TRBV28 and TRBJ1-4): DVKVTQSSRYLVKRTGEKVFLECVQDMDHENMFWYRQDPGLGLRLIYFSYDVKMKEKGDIPEGYSVSREKKERFSLILESASTNQTSMYLCATRQGGEKLFFGSGTQLSVL.